The 7 T cell receptor beta chains below all came from one sample that was sequenced in a study of blood T cell repertoires in COVID-19. The repertoire was sequenced with immunoSEQ multiplex PCR; TCRdb's copy has only in-frame clones and lacks some. The profile covers about 83,000 clones, with 70% to 90% appearing a single time and roughly a sixth taken by the ten largest. The specimen was peripheral blood. These receptor sequences come from a woman older than 75 with acute or convalescent COVID-19.

The chain recombines TRBV20-1 with TRBJ2-7, with D possibly being TRBD2 (5 bases). V lost 3 bases to trimming and J lost 7 bases, with 16 bases between them. In germline, CDR1 is DFQATT, CDR2 SNEGSKA (reference sequence). CDR3 length equals 13 residues. The CDR3 region is CSASRGPPGEQYF. In DNA, the CDR3 is TGCAGTGCTAGTAGAGGGCCCCCTGGGGAGCAGTACTTC.

The sample holds a few counts of this clone. The genes are TRBV7-2 and TRBJ1-6, with D unresolved. Between the trimmed V and J ends, which lost 1 base and 4 bases, there was a span of 8 bases. The CDR3 has 15 amino acids. The germline gives CDR1 SGHTA, CDR2 FQGNSA. The CDR3 spells CASSLVQNYNSPLHF. DNA for the CDR3: TGTGCCAGCAGCTTAGTTCAGAATTATAATTCACCCCTCCACTTT.

The chain joins TRBV7-8 to TRBJ1-5; 8 bases fit TRBD1. Trimming took 6 bases from V and 7 from J; bases not matched to a gene: 5. CDR1 SGHVS and CDR2 FQNEAQ come from the germline V gene. The CDR3 has 13 amino acids. CDR3 amino acids: CASSSDRGQPQHF. The CDR3 DNA reads as TGTGCCAGCAGTTCTGACAGGGGACAGCCCCAGCATTTT.

The chain has TRBV6-2 or TRBV6-3 and TRBJ1-1; 7 bases are a match to TRBD1. The CDR3 is 18 amino acids. Losses at the gene ends were 2 bases for V and 5 bases for J; bases not matched to a gene: 17. Looked up from germline, CDR1 is MNHEY and CDR2 is SVGEGT. Written as DNA, the CDR3 is TGTGCCAGCAGTTACACCCCCCCACGCCGGACAGGAGGAACTGAAGCTTTCTTT. The encoded protein is CASSYTPPRRTGGTEAFF.

Only one count was recorded for this clone. The chain combines TRBV28 with TRBJ2-5; D is perhaps TRBD2 (6 bases). Germline-derived CDR1 and CDR2 are MDHEN and SYDVKM. CDR3 length: 15 amino acids. The V end lost 4 bases, the J end lost 1 base, and 13 bases lay between the germline ends. CDR3 coding DNA: TGTGCCAGCAGTTCTGCCGGGGGAATCCAAGAGACCCAGTACTTC. It translates to CASSSAGGIQETQYF.

This clone showed up just a few times. This chain connects TRBV9 to TRBJ2-2, with no clear D. Looked up from germline, CDR1 is SGDLS and CDR2 is YYNGEE. V gave up 0 bases and J gave up 0 bases, with 6 bases separating them. CDR3 length equals 15 residues. CDR3 nucleotide sequence: TGTGCCAGCAGCGTAGGGCGGACGAACACCGGGGAGCTGTTTTTT. It translates to CASSVGRTNTGELFF. The variable domain in full, completed from reference TRBV9 and TRBJ2-2, reads DSGVTQTPKHLITATGQRVTLRCSPRSGDLSVYWYQQSLDQGLQFLIQYYNGEERAKGNILERFSAQQFPDLHSELNLSSLELGDSALYFCASSVGRTNTGELFFGEGSRLTVL.

The chain recombines TRBV5-1 with TRBJ2-5; TRBD1 matches at 9 bases. Trimming removed 6 bases from V and 4 bases from J; junction bases left unmatched: 4. CDR1 and CDR2 from the germline V gene are SGHRS and YFSETQ. This CDR3 spans 13 amino acids. The CDR3 DNA reads TGCGCCAGCACGGGACAGGGTTTAGAGACCCAGTACTTC. As protein: CASTGQGLETQYF.